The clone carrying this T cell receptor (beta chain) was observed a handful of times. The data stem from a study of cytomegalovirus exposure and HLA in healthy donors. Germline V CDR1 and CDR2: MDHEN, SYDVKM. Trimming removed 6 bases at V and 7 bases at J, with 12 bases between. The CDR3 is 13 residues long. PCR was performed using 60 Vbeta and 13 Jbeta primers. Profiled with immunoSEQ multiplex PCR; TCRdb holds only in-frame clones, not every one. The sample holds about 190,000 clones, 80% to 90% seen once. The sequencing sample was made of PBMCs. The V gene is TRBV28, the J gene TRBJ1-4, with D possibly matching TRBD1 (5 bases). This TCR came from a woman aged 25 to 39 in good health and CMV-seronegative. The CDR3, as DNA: TGTGCCAGCAGAAAACCAGGGTTTGAAAAACTGTTTTTT. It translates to CASRKPGFEKLFF.